This passage covers 25 T cell receptor beta chains from one sample sequenced in a study of post-analysis software for immune sequencing data. Findings of the study overall: With TRBV5-6, TRBV5-1 and TRBV20-1 included, about five TRBV segments were more frequent in patients than in controls.

Their recognized antigens are unknown. Libraries were made from TCR beta cDNA, and they carried unique molecular identifiers. TCRdb reanalysed the PCR reads using MiXCR and keeps one entry per CDR3 protein. The table shows more than 350,000 distinct CDR3 sequences, with approximately 42% occurring only once. The specimen was blood. The receptors originated from a girl aged 2 to 10 with multiple sclerosis.

This clonotype was seen only a few times. This rearrangement joins TRBV12-3 or TRBV12-4 to TRBJ2-1, with TRBD2 identical over 11 bases. The V and J ends lost 2 bases and 5 bases, in that order; junction bases with no gene match: 2. This CDR3 region has 15 residues. In nucleotides, the CDR3 is TGTGCCAGCAGTTTACAGGGACTAGCGGACAATGAGCAGTTCTTC. This codes for CASSLQGLADNEQFF.

There are a few counts of this clonotype. Its ends do not fully match the called genes, so a read error is possible. The J gene is TRBJ2-3, the V gene TRBV28; no clear D. Germline V gene lookup returns CDR1 MDHEN and CDR2 SYDVKM. This CDR3 comprises 15 residues. The CDR3 sequence is CASSRQNRGTDTQYF. CDR3 bases: TGCGCCAGCAGTCGCCAGAATCGGGGCACAGATACGCAGTATTTT.

The chain is built from TRBV20-1 and TRBJ2-1; 8 positions agree with TRBD1. The J call is uncertain, as TRBJ2-7 better fits the DNA end. CDR3 size: 19 residues. Germline CDR1 DFQATT, CDR2 SNEGSKA (reference sequence). CDR3: CSAASPGQANRDFCDEQYF. Here the CDR3 DNA reads TGCAGTGCTGCCTCACCGGGACAGGCAAACCGGGACTTCTGCGACGAGCAGTACTTC.

The chain has TRBV7-8 and TRBJ2-3; 12 bases line up with TRBD2. The CDR3 sequence is 16 residues long. Germline CDR1 SGHVS, CDR2 FQNEAQ. J lost 3 bases, V lost 5 bases, and 6 bases had no gene match. The CDR3 loop reads CASSQLAGGGTDTQYF. The CDR3 region has the DNA TGTGCCAGCAGCCAGCTAGCGGGAGGGGGGACAGATACGCAGTATTTT.

The chain employs TRBV4-1 and TRBJ1-2; a possible D gene is TRBD1 (5 bases). The CDR3 totals 15 residues. V lost 1 base to trimming and J lost 7 bases, with 16 bases between them. Germline CDR1 is MGHRA and CDR2 is YSYEKL. CDR3 protein: CASSQGGGQGIGYTF. The DNA for the CDR3 is TGCGCCAGCAGCCAAGGAGGCGGGCAGGGAATTGGCTACACCTTC.

This clonotype was observed a handful of times. The chain carries TRBV7-2 and TRBJ1-6; 8 bases line up with TRBD1. CDR3 length: 16 residues. After removal of 2 bases from V and 7 bases from J, the junction contained 7 bases not matched to a gene. CDR1 is SGHTA and CDR2 is FQGNSA in the germline V gene. CDR3 loop: CASSLSRQGKNSPLHF. In DNA, the CDR3 is TGTGCCAGCAGCTTATCCCGACAGGGGAAGAATTCACCCCTCCACTTT.

V usage is TRBV5-1 and J usage is TRBJ2-1, with TRBD2 matching 8 bases. The length of the CDR3 is 16 residues. Unmatched junction bases numbered 13, after V lost 4 bases and J lost 7 bases. Germline V gene sequence: CDR1 SGHRS, CDR2 YFSETQ. For the CDR3, the DNA is TGCGCCAGCAGCCCTTTATCCGGGACTAGACGGAATGAGCAGTTCTTC. Translation: CASSPLSGTRRNEQFF.

The rearrangement joins TRBV25-1 to TRBJ2-7; D not resolved. V lost 3 bases to trimming and J lost 2 bases, with 11 bases between them. There are 14 residues in the CDR3. Per the germline V gene, CDR1 is MGHDK and CDR2 is SYGVNS. The DNA of the CDR3 is TGTGCCAGCAGTGATTCCTGGCCCCCCTACGAGCAGTACTTC. This encodes CASSDSWPPYEQYF.

The table lists this clonotype with many counts. The chain couples TRBV5-1 to TRBJ2-1; 11 bases match TRBD2. J lost 7 bases, V lost 4 bases, and 4 bases had no gene match. The CDR3 sequence is 14 residues long. Germline loops: CDR1 SGHRS, CDR2 YFSETQ. The chain's CDR3 is CASSVTSGRNEQFF. The CDR3 DNA follows: TGCGCCAGCAGCGTCACTAGCGGGAGAAATGAGCAGTTCTTC.

The chain joins TRBV20-1 to TRBJ1-4, with D possibly being TRBD1 (5 bases). V gave up 0 bases and J gave up 5 bases, with 10 bases separating them. The CDR3 has 14 residues. The germline V gene encodes CDR1 DFQATT and CDR2 SNEGSKA (reference sequence). The CDR3 here is CSARDWQGNEKLFF. CDR3 in DNA: TGCAGTGCTAGAGATTGGCAGGGCAATGAAAAACTGTTTTTT.

The rearrangement joins TRBV5-1 to TRBJ2-1, with D unclear. There are 12 residues in the CDR3. The V and J ends lost 6 bases and 0 bases respectively, with 4 bases between them. Per germline, CDR1 SGHRS and CDR2 YFSETQ. CDR3 sequence reads: CASKSSYNEQFF. CDR3 nucleotide sequence: TGCGCCAGCAAAAGCTCCTACAATGAGCAGTTCTTC.

V gene TRBV3-1 combines with J gene TRBJ2-7; 7 positions match TRBD1. Germline V lookup: CDR1 LGHDT, CDR2 YNNKEL (reference sequence). J was trimmed by 3 bases and V by 1 base; bases with no gene match: 15. The CDR3 is 18 amino acids. Here the CDR3 reads CASSQVFTRDRVFYEQYF. Here the CDR3 DNA reads TGTGCCAGCAGCCAAGTATTCACCCGGGACAGAGTTTTCTACGAGCAGTACTTC.

The chain is built from TRBV7-9 and TRBJ2-5, with D unclear. Trimming cost V 4 bases and J 5 bases, with 11 bases left between them. Germline V gives CDR1 SEHNR, CDR2 FQNEAQ (reference sequence). The CDR3 loop spans 13 amino acids. The CDR3 here is CASSSGLWETQYF. The CDR3 DNA reads TGTGCCAGCAGCTCTGGGCTTTGGGAGACCCAGTACTTC.

V gene TRBV12-3 or TRBV12-4 combines with J gene TRBJ2-1; D may correspond to TRBD1 or TRBD2 (5 bases each). V was trimmed by 3 bases and J by 2 bases, leaving 17 bases between them. This CDR3 region has 17 residues. The chain's CDR3 is CASSFLGEGLTYNEQFF. The CDR3 DNA reads TGTGCCAGCAGTTTCTTGGGAGAGGGGTTAACCTACAATGAGCAGTTCTTC.

This clonotype was seen a few times. V is TRBV15 and J is TRBJ2-5; 10 bases match TRBD1. CDR1 LNHNV and CDR2 YYDKDF come from the germline V gene (reference sequence). There are 14 residues in the CDR3. With 5 bases clipped from V and 4 bases from J, the junction kept 4 bases outside the gene matches. The CDR3: CATSSRTGGETQYF. The CDR3 DNA reads as TGTGCCACCAGCTCCCGGACAGGGGGAGAGACCCAGTACTTC.

The chain employs TRBV20-1 and TRBJ2-7; a weak D match, TRBD1 (6 bases). The CDR3 has 13 amino acids. Looked up from germline, CDR1 is DFQATT and CDR2 is SNEGSKA (reference sequence). V was clipped by 5 bases and J by 2 bases, with 13 bases between them. DNA for the CDR3: TGCAGTGCTGCCCTAGGGGGAACCTACGAGCAGTACTTC. It translates to CSAALGGTYEQYF.

The chain links TRBV6-1 to TRBJ2-7, with a weak D call TRBD1 (6 bases). Trimming pared 5 bases from V and 4 bases from J, leaving 15 bases between. Looked up from germline, CDR1 is MNHNS and CDR2 is SASEGT. CDR3 length: 14 amino acids. CDR3 region: CASSQGYRAYEQYF. CDR3 nucleotide sequence: TGTGCCAGCAGTCAGGGGTATAGGGCTTACGAGCAGTACTTC.

The table lists this clonotype with a few counts. This chain joins TRBV28 and TRBJ2-5, with TRBD2 matching 7 bases. V lost 5 bases and J lost 5; bases outside the gene matches: 14. Germline CDR1 is MDHEN and CDR2 is SYDVKM. The CDR3 is made up of 16 amino acids. In DNA, the CDR3 is TGTGCCAGCAGTCCCCTCGCCGGCGGGGGACTTGAGACCCAGTACTTC. Translated, it gives CASSPLAGGGLETQYF.

This clonotype has just a few counts. V is TRBV28 and J is TRBJ2-7; TRBD2 agrees at 12 bases. CDR3 size: 15 residues. From germline, CDR1 is MDHEN and CDR2 SYDVKM. Trimming took 5 bases from V and 3 from J; bases not matched to a gene: 5. The CDR3 DNA is TGTGCCAGCAGTAATACGGGACTAGCGGGCTACGAGCAGTACTTC. Protein: CASSNTGLAGYEQYF.

This clonotype turned up a few times. The V gene is TRBV28, the J gene TRBJ2-3; no definite D call. The V and J ends lost 2 bases and 5 bases respectively, with 8 bases between them. Per germline, CDR1 MDHEN and CDR2 SYDVKM. The CDR3 covers 13 residues. The CDR3 sequence is CASSLRLRDTQYF. CDR3 DNA sequence: TGTGCCAGCAGTTTAAGATTAAGAGATACGCAGTATTTT. The whole variable domain, filled in from reference TRBV28 and TRBJ2-3, reads DVKVTQSSRYLVKRTGEKVFLECVQDMDHENMFWYRQDPGLGLRLIYFSYDVKMKEKGDIPEGYSVSREKKERFSLILESASTNQTSMYLCASSLRLRDTQYFGPGTRLTVL.

The genes are TRBV4-3 and TRBJ2-7, with 7 bases matching TRBD2. This CDR3 has 15 residues. Per germline, CDR1 LGHNA and CDR2 YSLEER. V was pared by 4 bases and J by 2 bases, with 8 bases of the junction left unmatched. The CDR3 sequence: CASSLGEGSPYEQYF. DNA for the CDR3: TGCGCCAGCAGCCTCGGGGAGGGGTCCCCCTACGAGCAGTACTTC.

The gene calls are TRBV5-1 and TRBJ1-1; D is unclear. This CDR3 has 11 residues. V was pared by 5 bases and J by 6 bases, with 8 bases between. Germline CDR1 reads SGHRS; CDR2 reads YFSETQ. DNA for the CDR3: TGCGCCAGCAGGGATCTGGCTGAAGCTTTCTTT. Its protein product is CASRDLAEAFF.

The J gene is TRBJ2-5, the V gene TRBV27; the match to TRBD2 covers 13 bases. The CDR3 covers 15 residues. J lost 4 bases, V lost 9 bases, and 8 bases had no gene match. Germline V lookup: CDR1 MNHEY, CDR2 SMNVEV (reference sequence). CDR3 in amino acids: CASKGLAGVTETQYF. For the CDR3, the DNA is TGTGCCAGTAAAGGACTAGCGGGAGTTACAGAGACCCAGTACTTC.

This clonotype was seen only a few times. This chain links TRBV9 with TRBJ2-1; 14 positions agree with TRBD2. Per the germline V gene, CDR1 is SGDLS and CDR2 is YYNGEE. V shed 3 bases and J 4 bases; nucleotides not matched to a gene: 12. The CDR3 spans 19 residues. The CDR3 DNA reads TGTGCCAGCAGCGCTAACACGGGACTAGCGGGAGCGGTATACAATGAGCAGTTCTTC. This translates into CASSANTGLAGAVYNEQFF.

This clonotype showed up just once. One end of the junction fails to match germline, which may point to a read error. V usage is TRBV12-3 or TRBV12-4 and J usage is TRBJ1-5; D is undetermined. CDR3 size: 14 residues. The CDR3 region has the DNA TGTGCCAGCAGTCCACCACATAGCGATCAGCCCCAGCATTTT. It codes for CASSPPHSDQPQHF.